These 22 T cell receptor beta chains were all obtained from the same sample, sequenced in a study of blood T cell repertoires in COVID-19. TCRdb's copy holds only in-frame clones and misses some; the assay was immunoSEQ multiplex PCR. The repertoire holds 250,000 to 300,000 clones, with around 79% as singletons. The sequenced sample consisted of peripheral blood. The source is a woman older than 75 with acute or convalescent COVID-19.

The CDR3 sequence is CASSPGQGFNSPLHF. In DNA form, the CDR3 reads TGTGCCAGCAGCCCCGGACAGGGTTTCAATTCACCCCTCCACTTT. V and J are TRBV3-1 (or the pseudogene TRBV3-2) and TRBJ1-6; 8 positions agree with TRBD1. CDR1 is LGHDT, CDR2 YNNKEL, per germline (reference sequence). The CDR3 runs to 15 residues. J gave up 7 bases and V 4 bases, and 6 bases lay outside the gene matches.

In nucleotides, the CDR3 is TGTGCCAGCAGCTTGTCATTCTTGGCAGGGCGGTTTGGCGAAAAACTGTTTTTT. Its protein is CASSLSFLAGRFGEKLFF. The chain couples TRBV5-8 to TRBJ1-4; TRBD1 is a possible D gene (5 bases). Germline V gives CDR1 SGHTS, CDR2 YDEGEE. The length of the CDR3 is 18 residues. The V and J ends lost 1 base and 8 bases respectively, with 24 bases between them. The complete variable domain, with remaining parts taken from reference TRBV5-8 and TRBJ1-4, reads EAGVTQSPTHLIKTRGQQATLRCSPISGHTSVYWYQQALGLGLQFLLWYDEGEERNRGNFPPRFSGRQFPNYSSELNVNALELEDSALYLCASSLSFLAGRFGEKLFFGSGTQLSVL.

The chain carries TRBV27 and TRBJ2-3, with 13 bases fitting TRBD2. CDR1 is MNHEY, CDR2 SMNVEV, per germline (reference sequence). Trimming cost V 6 bases and J 1 base; bases outside gene matches: 10. The CDR3 totals 18 residues. CDR3 in DNA: TGTGCCAGCAGACGACTAGCGGGGGGAACCCCTCGCACAGATACGCAGTATTTT. Translated, it gives CASRRLAGGTPRTDTQYF.

This chain connects TRBV5-1 to TRBJ2-7, with D maybe TRBD2 (5 bases). Germline CDR1 and CDR2: SGHRS and YFSETQ. The CDR3 totals 15 residues. Trimming left V 4 bases short and J 2 bases short, with 16 bases between. The CDR3 bases are TGCGCCAGCAGCACCCTCGGGGAAGCGCCCTACGAGCAGTACTTC. This codes for CASSTLGEAPYEQYF. The whole variable domain, remainder taken from reference TRBV5-1 and TRBJ2-7, is KAGVTQTPRYLIKTRGQQVTLSCSPISGHRSVSWYQQTPGQGLQFLFEYFSETQRNKGNFPGRFSGRQFSNSRSEMNVSTLELGDSALYLCASSTLGEAPYEQYFGPGTRLTVT.

This clone was seen only a few times. Other nucleotide sequences in the sample specify the same CDR3. The V and J genes are TRBV29-1 and TRBJ1-1, with 7 bases identical to TRBD1. J was trimmed by 0 bases and V by 6 bases; bases with no gene match: 4. The germline CDR1 and CDR2 sequences are SQVTM and ANQGSEA. The CDR3 has 13 residues. Here the CDR3 DNA reads TGCAGCGTCCGGACAGGAATGAACACTGAAGCTTTCTTT. This codes for CSVRTGMNTEAFF.

The CDR3 protein is CASKPQGERAEAFF. The CDR3 region has the DNA TGCGCCAGCAAACCTCAGGGTGAACGCGCTGAAGCTTTCTTT. The chain joins TRBV5-1 to TRBJ1-1; D is perhaps TRBD1 (5 bases). V was trimmed by 6 bases and J by 6 bases, leaving 18 bases between them. Germline-derived CDR1 and CDR2 are SGHRS and YFSETQ. The CDR3 is made up of 14 amino acids.

The chain has TRBV6-5 and TRBJ2-4, with 8 bases lining up with TRBD1. Germline CDR1 MNHEY, CDR2 SVGAGI. The CDR3 spans 15 residues. With 2 bases clipped from V and 3 bases from J, the junction kept 3 bases outside the gene matches. CDR3 nucleotide sequence: TGTGCCAGCAGTTACCGACAGGGGAGCAAAAACATTCAGTACTTC. This codes for CASSYRQGSKNIQYF.

The V and J genes are TRBV12-5 and TRBJ1-1; a possible D gene is TRBD1 (5 bases). The V end was cut by 2 bases, the J end by 1 base, with 8 bases between. Germline V CDR1 and CDR2: LGHNT, FRNRAP. CDR3 size: 14 residues. Here the CDR3 reads CASGLTGSNTEAFF. The CDR3 DNA is TGTGCTAGTGGTTTGACAGGATCGAACACTGAAGCTTTCTTT.

The V and J genes are TRBV20-1 and TRBJ2-3; the D is unclear. V lost 1 base and J lost 6, with 5 bases in between. Germline loops: CDR1 DFQATT, CDR2 SNEGSKA (reference sequence). CDR3 length: 11 residues. The CDR3 protein is CSARARDTQYF. The DNA of the CDR3 is TGCAGTGCTAGAGCGAGGGATACGCAGTATTTT.

This chain links TRBV11-3 with TRBJ2-2, with D uncertain. The ends were cut back, 1 base at V and 3 bases at J, with 12 bases in the middle. CDR3 length: 16 residues. Germline CDR1 reads SGHNT; CDR2 reads YENEEA. CDR3 sequence (DNA): TGTGCCAGCAGCTTAGGACCGTACTACGACACCGGGGAGCTGTTTTTT. Translated, it gives CASSLGPYYDTGELFF.

This clone occurred once. The chain combines TRBV5-1 with TRBJ2-5; 8 bases agree with TRBD2. V trimming: 4 bases; J trimming: 5 bases; junction bases outside the gene matches: 10. This CDR3 comprises 15 residues. Germline V gives CDR1 SGHRS, CDR2 YFSETQ. CDR3 in DNA: TGCGCCAGCAGCCGGGGACTAGTAGACTCGGAGACCCAGTACTTC. Encoded protein: CASSRGLVDSETQYF.

The chain joins TRBV9 to TRBJ1-1, with D unclear. Looked up from germline, CDR1 is SGDLS and CDR2 is YYNGEE. The CDR3 has 14 residues. V was cut by 2 bases and J by 2 bases, with 10 bases left in between. The CDR3 nucleotides are TGTGCCAGCAGCGTTTCCAGTTCAAACACTGAAGCTTTCTTT. Encoded protein: CASSVSSSNTEAFF.

In its sample, this clone was seen a few times. Here the CDR3 DNA reads TGTGCCAGCAGTTTAGAGGGGGCAAGTTCACCCCTCCACTTT. This encodes CASSLEGASSPLHF. This sequence joins TRBV27 and TRBJ1-6, with TRBD1 identical over 7 bases. CDR3 length: 14 residues. Germline lookup yields CDR1 MNHEY and CDR2 SMNVEV (reference sequence). The trim removed 2 bases at V and 9 bases at J, leaving 4 bases unmatched.

This chain joins TRBV9 and TRBJ2-1, with 15 bases lining up with TRBD2. V dropped 4 bases and J dropped 7; count of bases not matched to a gene: 6. Germline V gene lookup returns CDR1 SGDLS and CDR2 YYNGEE. The CDR3 totals 16 residues. CDR3 nucleotides: TGTGCCAGCAGCTTTACGGGGACTAGCGGGAGGAATGAGCAGTTCTTC. Its protein is CASSFTGTSGRNEQFF.

The V and J genes are TRBV19 and TRBJ1-5; 8 bases are a match to TRBD1. Germline CDR1 LNHDA, CDR2 SQIVND (reference sequence). The CDR3 spans 19 residues. After removal of 1 base from V and 0 bases from J, the junction contained 11 bases not matched to a gene. CDR3 bases: TGTGCCAGTAGTATAGGAACCGCAGGGGGCGCGGGTAGCAATCAGCCCCAGCATTTT. Translation gives CASSIGTAGGAGSNQPQHF.

For this clone: Different DNA sequences within this sample yield the same CDR3. The chain carries TRBV18 and TRBJ1-5; TRBD1 aligns across 8 bases. V lost 3 bases and J lost 7; bases outside the gene matches: 5. The CDR3 extends over 14 amino acids. Germline V CDR1 and CDR2: KGHSH, LQKENI. In nucleotides, the CDR3 is TGTGCCAGCTCACCTGACAGGGGTGGCCAGCCCCAGCATTTT. Translation gives CASSPDRGGQPQHF.

The rearrangement uses TRBV7-3 and TRBJ2-2; TRBD2 agrees at 8 bases. CDR3 length: 18 residues. V lost 1 base to trimming and J lost 4 bases; unmatched junction nucleotides: 11. The germline CDR1 and CDR2 sequences are SGHTA and FQGTGA. CDR3 protein: CASSLIARGGGFTGELFF. The CDR3 DNA reads TGTGCCAGCAGCTTAATCGCTAGGGGCGGGGGGTTCACCGGGGAGCTGTTTTTT.

The genes are TRBV7-8 and TRBJ1-3, with 8 positions matching TRBD1. Germline CDR1 and CDR2: SGHVS and FQNEAQ. V lost 1 base and J lost 1; bases outside the gene matches: 3. The CDR3 totals 16 residues. The CDR3 here is CASSLEGQGSGNTIYF. CDR3 bases: TGTGCCAGCAGCTTAGAAGGACAGGGATCTGGAAACACCATATATTTT.

The chain recombines TRBV9 with TRBJ2-3, with 12 bases aligning to TRBD2. The V gene end was trimmed by 0 bases and the J gene end by 2 bases; junction bases not matched to a gene: 1. The germline V gene encodes CDR1 SGDLS and CDR2 YYNGEE. CDR3 length: 16 residues. CDR3 amino acids: CASSVASGRVTDTQYF. The CDR3, as DNA: TGTGCCAGCAGCGTAGCTAGCGGGAGGGTCACAGATACGCAGTATTTT.

This clone was recorded only once. V gene TRBV10-3 combines with J gene TRBJ1-2; D is possibly TRBD1 (5 bases). V lost 5 bases, J lost 4 bases, and 20 bases lay in between. This CDR3 is 16 amino acids long. Germline V gene data show CDR1 as ENHRY and CDR2 as SYGVKD. The CDR3, as DNA: TGTGCCATCAGTAAAAGTTCTGAGCTAGGGGCCTATGGCTACACCTTC. This translates into CAISKSSELGAYGYTF.

CDR3 sequence (DNA): TGTGCCAGCAGCTTAGAGTCGGTTAGGGGACAAGAGACCCAGTACTTC. Amino acids: CASSLESVRGQETQYF. This chain links TRBV13 with TRBJ2-5, with D perhaps TRBD1 (5 bases). Germline-derived CDR1 and CDR2 are PRHDT and FYEKMQ (reference sequence). V was clipped by 1 base and J by 2 bases, with 14 bases between them. This CDR3 has 16 residues.

This clone was detected a few times. The chain combines TRBV25-1 with TRBJ2-1; 9 bases align to TRBD2. The CDR3 is made up of 14 amino acids. J was trimmed by 8 bases and V by 3 bases; bases with no gene match: 5. The V gene's germline CDR1 is MGHDK and CDR2 SYGVNS. The CDR3 is CASSDGGRAHEQFF. The DNA of the CDR3 is TGTGCCAGCAGTGACGGCGGGAGGGCCCATGAGCAGTTCTTC.